This TCR beta chain emerged from a study of CXCR3-negative and CXCR3-positive naive CD8 T cells (dated by TCRdb to the late 2010s). Study-wide context: In total, about 130 million TRB reads were obtained, which works out to roughly 1.5 +/- 0.3 million reads per library. Diversity and physicochemical repertoire analyses covered over 10 donors pooled from two independent experiments. The TRBV-TRBJ cluster analysis covered naive subsets from several donors and memory cells from 3 donors.

A remark on this clonotype: The antigen it recognizes is unknown.

Each CD8+ T cell subset was flow-sorted in triplicate, with about 320,000 cells per subset placed directly into RLT lysis buffer. Naive CD8+ T cells were defined stringently as CD45RO-CCR7+CD27+CD95- to exclude memory contaminants. Peripheral blood mononuclear cells were isolated from buffy coats using standard density gradient centrifugation. A FACSAria III was used to flow-sort naive CD8+ T cells into CXCR3-negative and CXCR3-positive populations. Total RNA was extracted from sorted cells with an RNeasy Mini Kit. Measured from the cysteine to the phenylalanine, the CDR3 is 17 residues long. DNA is not recorded here. Reads for this sample came from a NextSeq 550. The Human TCR Profiling Kit (MiLaboratory) was used to make UMI-labeled 5' RACE TRB cDNA libraries. The full amount of extracted RNA was used for cDNA synthesis, and the full amount of resulting cDNA was used for PCR amplification. Libraries were prepared in parallel with an identical number of PCR cycles. As for how the authors treated the data: About 53,000 +/- 10,000 unique UMI-labeled TRB cDNA molecules per library were extracted with MIGEC and MiXCR, with at least two reads per UMI required. An average of approximately 40,000 +/- 10,000 functional in-frame TRB CDR3 nucleotide clonotypes without stop codons was found per library. After downsampling to 5000 UMI-labeled TRB molecules per sample, diversity metrics such as normalized Shannon-Wiener and Chao1 were calculated in VDJtools. Clonotype-size-weighted physicochemical properties of the central five CDR3 residues (interaction energy, strength, volume and Kidera factor 4) were computed in VDJtools. Following reprocessing of the reads by TCRdb, the data hold one row per CDR3 protein sequence and no DNA is available. These V and J calls originate from TCRdb's pipeline instead of the authors' own analysis. The data table for this sample lists some 130,000 distinct CDR3 sequences. Of the sample, roughly 0.29% is held by the ten largest clones.

Overall study results and their limits: Similar TRBV-TRBJ usage was shown by naive CXCR3-negative and CXCR3-positive cells from the same donor, whereas distinct patterns were shown by memory cells. Freshly isolated PBMCs were used for most assays because CXCR3 expression partially decreased after cryopreservation. Both naive subsets had comparably high repertoire diversity, while memory CD8+ T cells had much lower repertoire diversity. TRB CDR3s from CXCR3-positive naive cells showed higher hydrophobicity (lower Kidera factor 4), lower energy, and higher strength and volume indices than CXCR3-negative naive cells. Surface CD5, linked to self-reactivity in mice, was comparable between naive subsets; TCR interaction strength was therefore also inferred from TRB CDR3 physicochemical properties.

The sample was naive CXCR3- CD8+ T cells from blood. The meaning of the sample's cell subset or site label: CD45RO-CCR7+CD27+CD95- naive CD8+ T cells lacking CXCR3 (TNR3-). This receptor was taken from a human donor in good health. Some clones in this sample may be carry-over from other donors' samples. The V and J genes are TRBV23-1 and TRBJ2-3; TCRdb selects TRBD2, and the lack of DNA leaves this call unchecked. TRBV23-1 is filed as an ORF, its function uncertain. Here the CDR3 is given as CASRHPGLAGFTDTQYF.